Listed below are T cell receptor beta chains from one sample, sequenced in a study of cytomegalovirus exposure and HLA in healthy donors. Profiled with immunoSEQ multiplex PCR; TCRdb holds only in-frame clones, not every one. The table lists 150,000 to 200,000 clones, approximately 81% of them singletons. Sequences were obtained from PBMCs. The receptors originated from a man in his late teens or twenties in good health and CMV-seropositive. Both conserved end residues are part of each CDR3. D genes are given only for firm matches. Where a row states a size, it is once, few, many or the class of an expanded clone; other rows omit it.

j_call d_call v_call clone_size cdr3_nt cdr3_aa
TRBJ2-7 NA TRBV28 NA TGTGCCAGCAGTCCGTCGGGTGTCGGTTATTACTTC CASSPSGVGYYF
TRBJ1-1 TRBD1 TRBV18 few TGTGCCAGCTCACCAGAGGGACAGGGGAACACTGAAGCTTTCTTT CASSPEGQGNTEAFF
TRBJ2-6 TRBD2 TRBV7-2 NA TGTGCCAGCAGCTTAGCGGGACTAGCGGGGTCTGGGGCCAACGTCCTGACTTTC CASSLAGLAGSGANVLTF
TRBJ1-5 TRBD1 TRBV4-2 NA TGTGCCAGCAGTCCGCGGGGAGGACAGGGTACACAGCCCCAGCATTTT CASSPRGGQGTQPQHF
TRBJ1-2 TRBD1 TRBV27 NA TGTGCCAGCAGTTCCGGGACAGGGGAATTTGGCTACACCTTC CASSSGTGEFGYTF
TRBJ1-1 TRBD1 TRBV7-2 NA TGTGCCAGCAGCTTTTGGGGCGGACAGGGGACTGAAGCTTTCTTT CASSFWGGQGTEAFF
TRBJ1-2 NA TRBV7-2 NA TGTGCCAGCAGTTCATCATCTAACTATGGCTACACCTTC CASSSSSNYGYTF
TRBJ1-2 TRBD1 TRBV5-1 NA TGCGCCAGCAGCTCCCAGGGGGCCTCCTATGGCTACACCTTC CASSSQGASYGYTF
TRBJ1-2 TRBD1 TRBV27 NA TGTGCCAGCAGAGCTGCGGACAGGCTCTATGGCTACACCTTC CASRAADRLYGYTF
TRBJ1-6 NA TRBV7-9 once TGTGCCAGCAGCGAGGACATGAGATCACCCCTCCACTTT CASSEDMRSPLHF
TRBJ1-5 TRBD1 TRBV28 NA TGTGCCAGCAGACGACAGGGGCATAGCAATCAGCCCCAGCATTTT CASRRQGHSNQPQHF
TRBJ1-2 TRBD1 TRBV7-9 NA TGTGCCAGCAGCCTGGCCCGGGACAGAAACTATGGCTACACCTTC CASSLARDRNYGYTF
TRBJ1-2 NA TRBV2 NA TGTGCCAGCAGTATCCCCCCGGTCACCACTCCCTATGGCTACACCTTC CASSIPPVTTPYGYTF
TRBJ2-1 NA TRBV4-1 NA TGCGCCAGCAGCCAAGACCCCATCTCCTACAATGAGCAGTTCTTC CASSQDPISYNEQFF
TRBJ2-1 TRBD2 TRBV4-2 NA TGTGCCAGCAGCCAACGGGCGGGGGGGAATGAGCAGTTCTTC CASSQRAGGNEQFF
TRBJ2-1 NA TRBV30 NA TGTGCCTGGAGTGTGCTCCTAGCGTCTCTGACCGGCGATGAGCAGTTCTTC CAWSVLLASLTGDEQFF
TRBJ1-5 NA TRBV7-9 NA TGTGCCAGCAGCTTAGCTGGTGTCGGGGTTCGGCCCCAGCATTTT CASSLAGVGVRPQHF
TRBJ1-4 TRBD1 TRBV4-2 NA TGTGCCAGCCGCCGGGGACAGGGTGGGGAAAAACTGTTTTTT CASRRGQGGEKLFF
TRBJ1-5 NA TRBV4-3 NA TGCGCCAGCAGCCAAGAGGTCACAGGCATCAATCAGCCCCAGCATTTT CASSQEVTGINQPQHF
TRBJ2-2 NA TRBV30 NA TGTGCCTGGAGTGGGCAGGGACTCACCGGGGAGCTGTTTTTT CAWSGQGLTGELFF
TRBJ2-7 TRBD1 TRBV7-2 NA TGTGCCAGCAGCTTAGGAACCTCTTGGACAGGCGCCTCCTACGAGCAGTACTTC CASSLGTSWTGASYEQYF
TRBJ2-7 NA TRBV27 NA TGTGCCAGCAGTTTTGTCCGGGATCCAGGCGAGCAGTACTTC CASSFVRDPGEQYF
TRBJ1-2 NA TRBV30 NA TGTGCCTGGAGTGGAGGGAACTATGGCTACACCTTC CAWSGGNYGYTF
TRBJ1-6 NA TRBV7-2 once TGTGCCAGCAGCTTGAGGGAAGTTGGACGTTCACCCCTCCACTTT CASSLREVGRSPLHF
TRBJ1-1 NA TRBV7-3 once TGTGCCAGCAGCCGGTTGTGGAACACTGAAGCTTTCTTT CASSRLWNTEAFF
TRBJ1-2 NA TRBV29-1 NA TGCAGCGTTTTCAGGGCTGACTACACCTTC CSVFRADYTF
TRBJ2-7 NA TRBV4-1 once TGCGCCAGCAGCCAAGCCTCCGAGCAGTACTTC CASSQASEQYF
TRBJ1-5 TRBD1 TRBV7-2 NA TGTGCCAGCAGCCTTCGGACAGGGTTAGGACAGCCCCAGCATTTT CASSLRTGLGQPQHF
TRBJ2-3 NA TRBV4-1 NA TGCGCCAGCAGCCAAGATCGGGGGTCTACGGGCACAGATACGCAGTATTTT CASSQDRGSTGTDTQYF
TRBJ2-5 NA TRBV4-2 NA TGTGCCAGCAGCTTGGCGGGGAATCGCCAAGAGACCCAGTACTTC CASSLAGNRQETQYF
TRBJ1-3 NA TRBV2 NA TGTGCCAGCAGTGAGGGGACTGGTGGAAACACCATATATTTT CASSEGTGGNTIYF
TRBJ2-2 NA TRBV25-1 NA TGTGCCAGCAGTGAATTACGGGGTCAGACCGTCGGGGAGCTGTTTTTT CASSELRGQTVGELFF
TRBJ2-3 TRBD2 TRBV7-3 NA TGTGCCAGCAGCTTAAGCGGGGGGGCCATAGATACGCAGTATTTT CASSLSGGAIDTQYF
TRBJ1-5 NA TRBV7-2 few TGTGCCAGCAGCTTATCAGGCAATCAGCCCCAGCATTTT CASSLSGNQPQHF
TRBJ1-4 TRBD1 TRBV2 NA TGTGCCAGCATCACAGGGGGCGGATTGAGAGAAAAACTGTTTTTT CASITGGGLREKLFF
TRBJ1-2 NA TRBV18 NA TGTGCCAGCTCACCACTCAGACAGGAATATGGCTACACCTTC CASSPLRQEYGYTF
TRBJ1-1 NA TRBV6-5 NA TGTGCCAGCAGCTGGGGCAGACTGAACACTGAAGCTTTCTTT CASSWGRLNTEAFF
TRBJ1-2 TRBD1 TRBV10-3 NA TGTGCCATCAGTGAAACGACAGGGGCTAACTATGGCTACACCTTC CAISETTGANYGYTF
TRBJ2-7 NA TRBV25-1 once TGTGCCAGCAGTGAGAGGTTATCATACGAGCAGTACTTC CASSERLSYEQYF
TRBJ1-1 TRBD1 TRBV9 NA TGTGCCAGCAGCGGAGGGGACAGGGGGCTTATGAACACTGAAGCTTTCTTT CASSGGDRGLMNTEAFF
TRBJ2-1 TRBD2 TRBV12-5 NA TGTGCTAGTGGTTTGGTCCCCCTAGGCGCGGGAGACAATGAGCAGTTCTTC CASGLVPLGAGDNEQFF
TRBJ2-5 TRBD1 TRBV7-2 NA TGTGCCAGCAGCTTAGCCAGGGGGCCCCAAGAGACCCAGTACTTC CASSLARGPQETQYF
TRBJ2-3 NA TRBV11-1 NA TGTGCCAGCAGCTTGGGCGGGGGCACAGATACGCAGTATTTT CASSLGGGTDTQYF
TRBJ1-4 NA TRBV7-8 NA TGTGCCAGCAGCTTAGGGGGAGGGGGGGCGGGGGATGAAAAACTGTTTTTT CASSLGGGGAGDEKLFF
TRBJ2-7 NA TRBV6-5 NA TGTGCCAGCAGGGGCGGGGAAAGTTACGAGCAGTACTTC CASRGGESYEQYF
TRBJ1-1 NA TRBV7-9 NA TGTGCCAGCAAAGCCCGGGTAGGGAACACTGAAGCTTTCTTT CASKARVGNTEAFF
TRBJ1-2 TRBD1 TRBV27 NA TGTGCCAGCAGTTTACGGGACAGGCCAGTTTATGGCTACACCTTC CASSLRDRPVYGYTF
TRBJ1-2 NA TRBV21-1 NA TGTGCCAGCAGCAAAGCGTGGGGACAGCCCTATGGCTACACCTTC CASSKAWGQPYGYTF
TRBJ2-1 NA TRBV11-2 NA TGTGCCAGCAGCTTCTCGGACAGTACTCGCACTGAGCAGTTCTTC CASSFSDSTRTEQFF